This TCR beta chain was captured in a study of healthy donors' naive CD4 and CD8 T cells. This clonotype was seen only a few times. Its matching antigen is unknown. The V end was cut by 5 bases, the J end by 1 base, with 12 bases between. Looked up from germline, CDR1 is MDHEN and CDR2 is SYDVKM. This CDR3 is built from 14 residues. Starting from approximately 500 ng of total RNA, TCR libraries were made with linear amplification. TCRdb re-analysed the reads in MiXCR, keeping a single row per CDR3 protein. The profile shows some 190,000 distinct CDR3 sequences, around 80% of them singletons. General study points: Most V and J genes were reportedly biased between naive CD4+ and CD8+ cells.

The gene calls are TRBV28 and TRBJ2-7; unclear D gene. The TCR sequence derives from a pool of human donors in good health; the sample pools cells from several healthy donors. The source material was naive CD4+ and CD8+ T cells sorted from blood, pooled from several donors. In DNA, the CDR3 is TGTGCCAGCAGTGTGACGCCCCCTTCCTACGAGCAGTACTTC. Protein sequence: CASSVTPPSYEQYF.